The 10 T cell receptor beta chains in this list originate from one sample, sequenced in a study of T cell responses to AZD1222 COVID-19 vaccine. Clones were sequenced by immunoSEQ multiplex PCR, and TCRdb holds only the in-frame ones, with some missing. The data hold some 130,000 clones, with just over 90% observed a single time. The material was peripheral blood, obtained on day 0 of AZD1222 vaccination. These receptors originate from an adult in good health.

The gene calls are TRBV7-9 and TRBJ2-7, with TRBD2 as a possible D gene (7 bases). CDR3 length: 16 amino acids. Germline values: CDR1 SEHNR, CDR2 FQNEAQ (reference sequence). Trimming took 2 bases from V and 2 from J, leaving 16 bases between them. In nucleotides, the CDR3 is TGTGCCAGCAGCTTATCCGGGGGCGGGGGAACCTACGAGCAGTACTTC. As protein: CASSLSGGGGTYEQYF.

V usage is TRBV6-2 or TRBV6-3 and J usage is TRBJ1-2, with D maybe TRBD1 (5 bases). The CDR3 has 13 amino acids. The germline gives CDR1 MNHEY, CDR2 SVGEGT. V was pared by 2 bases and J by 7 bases, with 11 bases between. The CDR3, as DNA: TGTGCCAGCAGTTACGCAGGGCGGAGTGGCTACACCTTC. This gives the protein CASSYAGRSGYTF.

The chain carries TRBV28 and TRBJ1-1; 10 nucleotides align to TRBD1. Germline CDR1 and CDR2: MDHEN and SYDVKM. The length of the CDR3 is 15 residues. J lost 7 bases, V lost 6 bases, and 11 bases had no gene match. CDR3 protein: CASRNPGTGVSEAFF. CDR3 DNA sequence: TGTGCCAGCAGAAACCCCGGGACAGGGGTAAGTGAAGCTTTCTTT. Full variable domain (missing parts from reference TRBV28 and TRBJ1-1): DVKVTQSSRYLVKRTGEKVFLECVQDMDHENMFWYRQDPGLGLRLIYFSYDVKMKEKGDIPEGYSVSREKKERFSLILESASTNQTSMYLCASRNPGTGVSEAFFGQGTRLTVV.

V and J are TRBV10-1 and TRBJ1-6, with D unresolved. The CDR3 contains 14 residues. The V gene's germline CDR1 is WNHNN and CDR2 SYGVQD (reference sequence). Trimming removed 2 bases at V and 3 bases at J, with 5 bases between. The CDR3 DNA is TGCGCCAGCAGTGAGGGCCACTATAATTCACCCCTCCACTTT. Translated, it gives CASSEGHYNSPLHF.

The chain joins TRBV11-2 to TRBJ2-1; 8 bases fit TRBD2. The V and J ends lost 4 bases and 10 bases, in that order; junction bases with no gene match: 15. Germline V gene sequence: CDR1 SGHAT, CDR2 FQNNGV. There are 16 residues in the CDR3. The CDR3 nucleotides read TGTGCCAGCAGCTCGGCCGGGACTAGAATTTGGCAGGAGCAGTTCTTC. Translated, it gives CASSSAGTRIWQEQFF.

The J gene is TRBJ1-5, the V gene TRBV28; D perhaps matches TRBD1 (6 bases). From germline, CDR1 is MDHEN and CDR2 SYDVKM. Trimming left V 5 bases short and J 7 bases short, with 15 bases between. CDR3 size: 14 residues. The CDR3 sequence: CASSPYPGDQPQHF. CDR3 nucleotide sequence: TGTGCCAGCAGTCCTTACCCAGGGGACCAGCCCCAGCATTTT.

The rearrangement uses TRBV12-3 or TRBV12-4 and TRBJ1-3, with a weak D call TRBD1 (5 bases). V gave up 6 bases and J gave up 7 bases, with 10 bases separating them. The CDR3 extends over 12 amino acids. The CDR3 loop is CASRAGINTIYF. The CDR3 DNA reads TGTGCCAGCAGAGCAGGGATCAACACCATATATTTT.

The chain has TRBV6-2 or TRBV6-3 and TRBJ1-2; D call uncertain. There are 13 residues in the CDR3. The V end was cut by 0 bases, the J end by 6 bases, with 8 bases between. Germline CDR1 and CDR2: MNHEY and SVGEGT. Here the CDR3 DNA reads TGTGCCAGCAGTTACTCGATGGCGCATGGCTACACCTTC. It translates to CASSYSMAHGYTF.

A few counts support this clone. The DNA of the CDR3 is TGCGCCAGCAGCCTGGGACTTACCTACGAGCAGTACTTC. Its translation: CASSLGLTYEQYF. The gene calls are TRBV4-3 and TRBJ2-7, with D maybe TRBD2 (6 bases). CDR1 is LGHNA and CDR2 is YSLEER in the germline V gene. Trimming removed 4 bases from V and 2 bases from J, with 9 bases in between. The CDR3 contains 13 residues.

V usage is TRBV2 and J usage is TRBJ1-1; the D is unclear. The CDR3 totals 12 residues. CDR1 and CDR2 from the germline V gene are SNHLY and FYNNEI. Trimming took 6 bases from V and 1 from J, leaving 6 bases between them. The CDR3 sequence is CASRRGNTEAFF. The CDR3 nucleotides read TGTGCCAGCAGGAGAGGGAACACTGAAGCTTTCTTT.